The 13 T cell receptor beta chains in this list originate from one sample, sequenced in a study of T cells in Graves' hyperthyroidism and ophthalmopathy. RNA transcripts were the template for amplifying TCR beta CDR3 regions. The HTBI primer set served for first-round RT-PCR of the TCR CDR3. TCRdb fed the multiplex PCR reads into MiXCR, producing one record per CDR3 protein. Altogether approximately 710,000 distinct CDR3 sequences are present, roughly a sixth being singletons, with the ten largest covering around 16%. Sequencing used blood. All receptors derive from a middle-aged man with Graves' hyperthyroidism.

The sample holds many counts of this clonotype. CDR3 region: CASTGGFNTEAFF. CDR3 in DNA: TGTGCCAGCACTGGAGGGTTTAACACTGAAGCTTTCTTT. The chain combines TRBV2 with TRBJ1-1; D ambiguous. This CDR3 has 13 amino acids. V was shortened by 7 bases and J by 2 bases, with 11 bases between the two germline ends. Germline lookup yields CDR1 SNHLY and CDR2 FYNNEI.

This clonotype appeared many times. The V call is TRBV19, the J call TRBJ1-5; the D gene is possibly TRBD1 (6 bases). Germline lookup yields CDR1 LNHDA and CDR2 SQIVND (reference sequence). The CDR3 extends over 15 amino acids. Trimming left V 5 bases short and J 0 bases short, with 11 bases between. The CDR3: CASSRWTDSNQPQHF. DNA of the CDR3: TGTGCCAGTAGTCGGTGGACAGATAGCAATCAGCCCCAGCATTTT. The whole variable domain, remainder taken from reference TRBV19 and TRBJ1-5, is DGGITQSPKYLFRKEGQNVTLSCEQNLNHDAMYWYRQDPGQGLRLIYYSQIVNDFQKGDIAEGYSVSREKKESFPLTVTSAQKNPTAFYLCASSRWTDSNQPQHFGDGTRLSIL.

The chain employs TRBV13 and TRBJ2-1, with 8 nucleotides matching TRBD2. Germline V gene data show CDR1 as PRHDT and CDR2 as FYEKMQ (reference sequence). The CDR3 runs 15 residues. The junction had 5 bases not matched to a gene; V was cut back by 4 bases and J by 3 bases. The DNA for the CDR3 is TGTGCCAGCAGCTCAAAGCGGGAGCTCTACAATGAGCAGTTCTTC. It encodes CASSSKRELYNEQFF.

V and J are TRBV9 and TRBJ2-7; weak D call: TRBD1 (5 bases). The V and J ends lost 0 bases and 3 bases respectively, with 7 bases between them. The CDR3 runs 13 residues. CDR1 SGDLS and CDR2 YYNGEE come from the germline V gene. In nucleotides, the CDR3 is TGTGCCAGCAGCGTAGGACAGAACTACGAGCAGTACTTC. Translation: CASSVGQNYEQYF.

This clonotype was recorded many times. V usage is TRBV12-3 or TRBV12-4 and J usage is TRBJ2-1; TRBD2 might be the D (6 bases). The CDR3 spans 15 residues. Trimming left V 6 bases short and J 6 bases short, with 18 bases between. As DNA, the CDR3 is TGTGCCAGCAGGGGGACTCCACGGGGCTTCAATGAGCAGTTCTTC. Its protein is CASRGTPRGFNEQFF.

With regard to this clonotype: A much larger clone differs from this one at a single base, so this may be a read error. This chain joins TRBV7-8 and TRBJ1-6, with D unclear. Germline CDR1 SGHVS, CDR2 FQNEAQ. The CDR3 consists of 13 residues. This chain's CDR3 is CAGSLGKYSPLHF. For the CDR3, the DNA is TGTGCCGGCAGCTTAGGAAAGTATTCACCCCTCCACTTT.

Ten or more counts support this clonotype. V usage is TRBV24-1 and J usage is TRBJ2-1; the D is unclear. Germline-derived CDR1 and CDR2 are KGHDR and SFDVKD. CDR3 length: 13 residues. V lost 3 bases and J lost 10, with 12 bases in between. The DNA of the CDR3 is TGTGCCACCAGTGATGAAAGACAACGGGAGCAGTTCTTC. Translated, it gives CATSDERQREQFF.

The chain combines TRBV20-1 with TRBJ2-2; D might be TRBD1 or TRBD2, each matching 6 bases. The CDR3 consists of 13 residues. The ends were cut back, 5 bases at V and 4 bases at J, with 11 bases in the middle. The germline V gene encodes CDR1 DFQATT and CDR2 SNEGSKA (reference sequence). The CDR3 spells CSARLGGTGELFF. The CDR3 nucleotides read TGCAGTGCTCGACTAGGGGGCACCGGGGAGCTGTTTTTT.

Note on this clonotype: A read error may explain this, as a much larger clone is one base away. The chain has TRBV6-1 and TRBJ2-7, with D tentatively TRBD1 (7 bases). This CDR3 spans 17 amino acids. Germline V lookup: CDR1 MNHNS, CDR2 SASEGT. V was trimmed by 5 bases and J by 3 bases, leaving 23 bases between them. CDR3: CASSLALAGQIYYEQYF. The DNA for the CDR3 is TGTGCCAGCAGTCTAGCTTTGGCGGGACAGATATACTACGAGCAGTACTTC.

This clonotype was seen a single time. The chain uses TRBV4-2 and TRBJ2-3; D remains ambiguous. Per the germline V gene, CDR1 is LGHNA and CDR2 is YNFKEQ. The ends were cut back, 4 bases at V and 2 bases at J, with 10 bases in the middle. This CDR3 is built from 14 residues. The CDR3 DNA reads as TGTGCCAGCAGCCCGACCGATCTCACAGATACGCAGTATTTT. This gives the protein CASSPTDLTDTQYF.

This clonotype was seen at least ten times. The CDR3 loop is CASSDVGLFEQYF. The CDR3 DNA is TGTGCCAGCAGCGACGTCGGCCTATTCGAGCAGTACTTC. The V and J genes are TRBV28 and TRBJ2-7, with unresolved D. The germline CDR1 and CDR2 sequences are MDHEN and SYDVKM. The V and J ends lost 6 bases and 6 bases respectively, with 15 bases between them. There are 13 residues in the CDR3.

Only a few counts were recorded for this clonotype. Being one base from a much bigger clone, this may be a read error. The chain recombines TRBV27 with TRBJ2-1, with 13 bases that match TRBD2. In germline, CDR1 is MNHEY, CDR2 SMNVEV (reference sequence). CDR3 length: 15 amino acids. The CDR3 DNA reads as TGTGCCAGCAGTACCTGGACTAGCGGGAGCTATGAGAAGTTCTTC. Protein: CASSTWTSGSYEKFF.

About this clonotype itself: The CDR3 does not close with the conserved phenylalanine or tryptophan, likely indicating a read error. The chain is built from TRBV20-1 and TRBJ2-1; D unresolved. Per germline, CDR1 DFQATT and CDR2 SNEGSKA (reference sequence). The CDR3 loop spans 16 amino acids. The V and J ends lost 2 bases and 0 bases respectively, with 14 bases between them. As DNA, the CDR3 is TGCAGTGCTAGACAGCGAGGACCGATCTCCTACAATGAGCAGTTCCTC. Protein: CSARQRGPISYNEQFL.